This entry lists 16 T cell receptor beta chains sequenced from one sample in a study of control samples from healthy donors and cancer patients. Only in-frame clones appear in the TCRdb table, and some are missing; sequencing was by immunoSEQ multiplex PCR. The sample has some 100,000 clones, roughly 90% seen once. The sequencing input was blood. These receptors all come from a woman aged 45 to 65 in good health.

The chain employs TRBV19 and TRBJ1-5, with unresolved D. The CDR3 is 12 residues long. V shed 8 bases and J shed 6 bases, with 11 bases lying between them. Germline V gene lookup returns CDR1 LNHDA and CDR2 SQIVND (reference sequence). The CDR3 region is CASSEVGQPQHF. CDR3 DNA: TGTGCCAGTTCAGAAGTTGGTCAGCCCCAGCATTTT.

The chain employs TRBV7-8 and TRBJ2-3, with D possibly being TRBD2 (5 bases). V shed 5 bases and J shed 5 bases, with 17 bases lying between them. The length of the CDR3 is 15 residues. Germline V gene lookup returns CDR1 SGHVS and CDR2 FQNEAQ. The CDR3 loop is CASSRPGLGRDTQYF. As DNA, the CDR3 is TGTGCCAGCAGCCGACCCGGACTTGGCCGAGATACGCAGTATTTT.

The gene calls are TRBV7-2 and TRBJ1-1, with no clear D. Between the trimmed V and J ends, which lost 2 bases and 1 base, there was a span of 5 bases. This CDR3 spans 13 amino acids. Germline-derived CDR1 and CDR2 are SGHTA and FQGNSA. The CDR3 region is CASSLPENTEAFF. CDR3 DNA sequence: TGTGCCAGCAGCTTACCAGAGAACACTGAAGCTTTCTTT.

The chain couples TRBV20-1 to TRBJ2-1; D unresolved. Trimming took 3 bases from V and 2 from J, leaving 8 bases between them. The CDR3 contains 13 residues. CDR1 DFQATT and CDR2 SNEGSKA come from the germline V gene (reference sequence). The CDR3 bases are TGCAGTGCTAGTATGAGCGCCTACAATGAGCAGTTCTTC. Its translation is CSASMSAYNEQFF.

The chain employs TRBV21-1 and TRBJ1-6; no DNA check was done on the table's D call, TRBD1. TRBV21-1 has pseudogene status. The CDR3 is 21 amino acids. The CDR3: CASSKGWGTGVGRSYNSPLHF. As DNA, the CDR3 is TGTGCCAGCAGCAAAGGGTGGGGGACAGGGGTAGGGAGGTCCTATAATTCACCCCTCCACTTT.

The chain employs TRBV27 and TRBJ1-6; 9 nucleotides line up with TRBD1. The CDR3 totals 20 residues. Looked up from germline, CDR1 is MNHEY and CDR2 is SMNVEV (reference sequence). The trim removed 8 bases at V and 0 bases at J, leaving 17 bases unmatched. The CDR3 DNA follows: TGTGCCAGCCGTTATGACAGGGGGAAATACAATAGCTCCTATAATTCACCCCTCCACTTT. This sequence encodes CASRYDRGKYNSSYNSPLHF.

The V call is TRBV7-9, the J call TRBJ1-2; D not certain. CDR3 size: 13 residues. Deletions cut 1 base from V and 7 bases from J, with 10 bases between. The germline CDR1 and CDR2 sequences are SEHNR and FQNEAQ (reference sequence). The CDR3 DNA reads as TGTGCCAGCAGCTTAGATTATGGGTTTGGCTACACCTTC. The encoded protein is CASSLDYGFGYTF. Combining the CDR3 with reference TRBV7-9 and TRBJ1-2 gives the whole variable domain DTGVSQNPRHKITKRGQNVTFRCDPISEHNRLYWYRQTLGQGPEFLTYFQNEAQLEKSRLLSDRFSAERPKGSFSTLEIQRTEQGDSAMYLCASSLDYGFGYTFGSGTRLTVV.

The genes are TRBV5-6 and TRBJ2-3; 12 bases match TRBD1. Germline V gene lookup returns CDR1 SGHDT and CDR2 YYEEEE. The CDR3 loop spans 16 amino acids. The V and J ends lost 3 bases and 5 bases, in that order; junction bases with no gene match: 7. This CDR3 is CASSSSGTGGQDTQYF. The CDR3 coding sequence is TGTGCCAGCAGCTCTTCCGGGACAGGGGGCCAAGATACGCAGTATTTT.

CDR3 coding DNA: TGCAGCGTCGGACAGGGAACGGCTAATGAAAAACTGTTTTTT. Protein sequence: CSVGQGTANEKLFF. This chain connects TRBV29-1 to TRBJ1-4, with 8 positions matching TRBD1. The CDR3 has 14 amino acids. J gave up 3 bases and V 6 bases, and 6 bases lay outside the gene matches. Germline CDR1 reads SQVTM; CDR2 reads ANQGSEA.

V is TRBV11-2 and J is TRBJ1-2; D is perhaps TRBD1 (6 bases). CDR1 and CDR2 (germline): SGHAT, FQNNGV. V dropped 2 bases and J dropped 8 bases, with 21 bases sitting between them. The CDR3 runs 16 residues. The CDR3 reads CASSLFTGTRRLGYTF. The CDR3 nucleotides are TGTGCCAGCAGCTTATTTACCGGGACAAGGAGACTCGGCTACACCTTC.

The chain combines TRBV7-6 with TRBJ2-3, with TRBD2 matching 8 bases. Trimming took 5 bases from V and 0 from J; bases not matched to a gene: 16. In germline, CDR1 is SGHVS, CDR2 FNYEAQ. The CDR3 runs to 19 residues. This chain's CDR3 is CASSPPRASGSSSTDTQYF. The CDR3 bases are TGTGCCAGCAGCCCCCCCCGGGCTAGCGGGTCCTCTAGCACAGATACGCAGTATTTT. The whole variable domain, filled in from reference TRBV7-6 and TRBJ2-3, reads GAGVSQSPRYKVTKRGQDVALRCDPISGHVSLYWYRQALGQGPEFLTYFNYEAQQDKSGLPNDRFSAERPEGSISTLTIQRTEQRDSAMYRCASSPPRASGSSSTDTQYFGPGTRLTVL.

The chain recombines TRBV30 with TRBJ2-7; 10 bases align to TRBD2. Germline CDR1 is GTSNPN and CDR2 is SVGIG (reference sequence). V shed 2 bases, J shed 4 bases, and the junction held 20 bases outside the gene matches. CDR3 length: 19 residues. This chain's CDR3 is CAWSWEQEREGLRKYEQYV. The CDR3 DNA reads TGTGCCTGGAGTTGGGAACAGGAGCGGGAGGGCCTGAGAAAATACGAGCAGTACGTC.

This chain joins TRBV7-8 and TRBJ2-7; no firm D call. In germline, CDR1 is SGHVS, CDR2 FQNEAQ. Trimming left V 3 bases short and J 3 bases short, with 21 bases between. The CDR3 is 17 residues long. The CDR3 reads CASSLVSPKHAGYEQYV. CDR3 in DNA: TGTGCCAGCAGCTTGGTCTCTCCGAAACACGCCGGCTACGAGCAGTACGTC.

The chain uses TRBV3-1 (or the pseudogene TRBV3-2) and TRBJ2-1; the D gene is possibly TRBD2 (6 bases). With 3 bases removed from V and 8 bases from J, the gap between germline ends came to 14 bases. Germline assignment: CDR1 LGHDT and CDR2 YNNKEL (reference sequence). There are 14 residues in the CDR3. CDR3 in DNA: TGTGCCAGCAGCCATGGCGGGGAATGGGATGAGCAGTTCTTC. It is translated as CASSHGGEWDEQFF.

V and J are TRBV6-6 and TRBJ2-7; no reliable D call. Germline V lookup: CDR1 MNHNY, CDR2 SVGAGI (reference sequence). Trimming removed 7 bases from V and 4 bases from J, with 17 bases in between. The CDR3 is 14 residues long. The CDR3 DNA is TGTGCCAGCACCTCGTGCGCAGCGAGATACGAGCAGTACGTC. Amino acid sequence: CASTSCAARYEQYV.

The J gene is TRBJ2-7, the V gene TRBV10-3, with D possibly matching TRBD2 (7 bases). Trimming stripped 3 bases from V and 12 bases from J, with 12 bases between. The V gene's germline CDR1 is ENHRY and CDR2 SYGVKD. CDR3 size: 11 residues. CDR3 region: CAISEGRGWYV. For the CDR3, the DNA is TGTGCCATCAGTGAAGGGAGGGGGTGGTACGTC.